The 15 T cell receptor beta chains in this list originate from one sample, sequenced in a study of blood T cells in healthy people across ages. The use of a sample-barcoded 5' primer and a J-beta primer mix characterized a second PCR of about 7 to 12 cycles. TCRdb independently ran MiXCR on the 5' RACE reads; one entry per CDR3 protein. Of approximately 810,000 distinct CDR3 sequences in the sample, 29% were seen once. The specimen sequenced was blood. These receptors came from a woman aged 80 or over in good health.

The chain couples TRBV11-3 to TRBJ2-1; no definite D call. The CDR3 runs to 12 residues. Germline CDR1 is SGHNT and CDR2 is YENEEA. V dropped 4 bases and J dropped 9 bases, with 10 bases sitting between them. Written as DNA, the CDR3 is TGTGCCAGCAGCTCTGCACCGGGTGAGCAGTTCTTC. It encodes CASSSAPGEQFF.

This clonotype was observed many times. This rearrangement joins TRBV12-3 or TRBV12-4 to TRBJ1-4, with 7 positions matching TRBD1. V was clipped by 5 bases and J by 8 bases; unmatched bases: 11. The length of the CDR3 is 15 residues. The CDR3: CASSPHPWTGEKLFF. DNA of the CDR3: TGTGCCAGCAGTCCTCACCCTTGGACAGGCGAAAAACTGTTTTTT.

This clonotype appeared many times. The chain carries TRBV7-2 and TRBJ1-6, with D perhaps matching TRBD1 (5 bases). Between the trimmed V and J ends, which lost 4 bases and 9 bases, there was a span of 10 bases. This CDR3 contains 13 residues. Germline values: CDR1 SGHTA, CDR2 FQGNSA. The CDR3 sequence is CASSSGGGSPLHF. The DNA for the CDR3 is TGTGCCAGCAGCTCCGGGGGAGGTTCACCCCTCCACTTT.

The chain is built from TRBV20-1 and TRBJ1-1; D not certain. This CDR3 has 14 residues. V was trimmed by 0 bases and J by 8 bases, leaving 16 bases between them. Germline lookup yields CDR1 DFQATT and CDR2 SNEGSKA (reference sequence). The CDR3 DNA follows: TGCAGTGCTAGAGATCTGGGCAAGAAAGGAGAAGCTTTCTTT. Translation gives CSARDLGKKGEAFF.

This clonotype was found a few times. V is TRBV12-3 or TRBV12-4 and J is TRBJ1-1; D unresolved. V was trimmed by 3 bases and J by 1 base, leaving 12 bases between them. CDR3 length equals 15 residues. CDR3 nucleotide sequence: TGTGCCAGCAGTTTTTATGCAGCAGCGAACACTGAAGCTTTCTTT. Amino acid sequence: CASSFYAAANTEAFF.

J is TRBJ1-5 and V is TRBV7-2; 7 bases agree with TRBD1. V lost 1 base, J lost 6 bases, and 18 bases stayed unmatched. The CDR3 consists of 19 residues. Germline V CDR1 and CDR2: SGHTA, FQGNSA. The CDR3 here is CASSLGIRVGGNRGQPQHF. The CDR3 DNA sequence: TGTGCCAGCAGCTTAGGGATTCGAGTAGGGGGCAACAGGGGTCAGCCCCAGCATTTT.

The chain combines TRBV27 with TRBJ2-7; TRBD2 agrees at 8 bases. The CDR3 is 16 amino acids. V lost 10 bases, J lost 1 base, and 15 bases stayed unmatched. CDR1 and CDR2 from the germline V gene are MNHEY and SMNVEV (reference sequence). The CDR3, as DNA: TGTGCCAACAGCGCAGCGGCCAGCGGGGGTTCCTACGAGCAGTACTTC. Amino acid sequence: CANSAAASGGSYEQYF.

A remark on this clonotype: A clone one base away is much larger, so this may be a read error. The chain is built from TRBV3-1 and TRBJ2-1; D uncertain. This CDR3 has 13 amino acids. CDR1 and CDR2 (germline): LGHDT, YNNKEL (reference sequence). The CDR3 DNA sequence: TGTACCAGCAGCCAAGATGGTCCCAGGGAGCAGTTCTTC. Residues: CTSSQDGPREQFF.

This clonotype was counted a few times. A much bigger clone sits one base away, suggesting this may be a read error. V gene TRBV7-9 combines with J gene TRBJ2-1; TRBD2 might be the D (5 bases). The closer fit of TRBJ2-7 to the DNA end suggests the J call may be wrong. CDR3 length equals 15 residues. In germline, CDR1 is SEHNR, CDR2 FQNEAQ (reference sequence). As DNA, the CDR3 is TGTGCCAGCAGCGGGGTCGGGGAAAACTACAATGAGCAGTACTTC. Its translation is CASSGVGENYNEQYF.

This clonotype was seen many times. This chain links TRBV20-1 with TRBJ1-2, with unresolved D. The ends were cut back, 6 bases at V and 4 bases at J, with 21 bases in the middle. CDR3 length equals 15 residues. Per germline, CDR1 DFQATT and CDR2 SNEGSKA (reference sequence). CDR3: CSASSGRHSPYGYTF. The CDR3 coding sequence is TGCAGTGCCAGTAGCGGACGGCATTCTCCCTATGGCTACACCTTC.

The rearrangement joins TRBV20-1 to TRBJ1-5; unclear D gene. Looked up from germline, CDR1 is DFQATT and CDR2 is SNEGSKA (reference sequence). CDR3 length: 13 residues. V shed 3 bases and J shed 5 bases, with 11 bases lying between them. CDR3 bases: TGCAGTGCTAGGGCTATACTGGATCAGCCCCAGCATTTT. Protein product: CSARAILDQPQHF.

The rearrangement joins TRBV6-6 to TRBJ2-3, with 10 bases identical to TRBD2. Germline V gives CDR1 MNHNY, CDR2 SVGAGI (reference sequence). There are 15 residues in the CDR3. The V segment lost 2 bases and the J segment 4 bases; nucleotides outside the gene matches: 3. The DNA of the CDR3 is TGTGCCAGCAGTTACGCTAGCGGGGGTGCAGATACGCAGTATTTT. Translating gives CASSYASGGADTQYF.

This sequence joins TRBV3-1 and TRBJ2-2; D may be TRBD1 (5 bases). The CDR3 length is 16 residues. From germline, CDR1 is LGHDT and CDR2 YNNKEL (reference sequence). Trimming pared 4 bases from V and 2 bases from J, leaving 14 bases between. The CDR3 region has the DNA TGTGCCAGCAGCCCACGTAGGGGCGGCAACACCGGGGAGCTGTTTTTT. It is translated as CASSPRRGGNTGELFF. The whole variable domain, remainder taken from reference TRBV3-1 and TRBJ2-2, is DTAVSQTPKYLVTQMGNDKSIKCEQNLGHDTMYWYKQDSKKFLKIMFSYNNKELIINETVPNRFSPKSPDKAHLNLHINSLELGDSAVYFCASSPRRGGNTGELFFGEGSRLTVL.

With respect to this clonotype: A much larger clone lies a single base off, so this may be a read error. V and J are TRBV7-8 and TRBJ2-6; 10 nucleotides line up with TRBD1. Trimming removed 5 bases from V and 4 bases from J; junction bases left unmatched: 8. The CDR3 totals 17 residues. In germline, CDR1 is SGHVS, CDR2 FQNEAQ. The DNA for the CDR3 is TGTGCCAGCAGCGCCCGACAGGGGGCGAGCGGGGCCAACGTCCTGACTTTC. The encoded protein is CASSARQGASGANVLTF.

This clonotype was picked up many times. The V call is TRBV7-9, the J call TRBJ2-7; D is undetermined. This CDR3 is built from 10 residues. The V gene's germline CDR1 is SEHNR and CDR2 FQNEAQ (reference sequence). The ends were cut back, 5 bases at V and 9 bases at J, with 8 bases in the middle. The CDR3 loop is CASSPPRQYF. The CDR3 coding sequence is TGTGCCAGCAGCCCCCCGCGGCAGTACTTC.